These 18 T cell receptor beta chains came from one sample sequenced in a study of blood T cell repertoires in COVID-19. Clones were read by immunoSEQ multiplex PCR, and TCRdb kept only the in-frame ones, dropping some. Among some 180,000 clones, approximately 89% were seen once, and the ten largest hold around 8%. Specimen: peripheral blood. The source of these receptors is an older woman with acute or convalescent COVID-19.

This clone was observed a single time. The chain combines TRBV5-6 with TRBJ1-4; no reliable D call. In germline, CDR1 is SGHDT, CDR2 YYEEEE. CDR3 size: 14 residues. Trimming pared 3 bases from V and 4 bases from J, leaving 10 bases between. The CDR3 DNA sequence: TGTGCCAGCAGCTACCGGGGTCTTAATGAAAAACTGTTTTTT. As protein: CASSYRGLNEKLFF.

The rearrangement joins TRBV28 to TRBJ2-3; weak D call: TRBD2 (5 bases). This CDR3 is 14 amino acids long. Germline loops: CDR1 MDHEN, CDR2 SYDVKM. The V gene lost 7 bases and the J gene lost 4 bases, with 15 bases spanning the gap. DNA for the CDR3: TGTGCCAGCATCAACCGGGGAGAATCAGATACGCAGTATTTT. Residues: CASINRGESDTQYF.

The chain carries TRBV14 and TRBJ1-1, with D uncertain. The length of the CDR3 is 14 residues. Germline V gene data show CDR1 as SGHDN and CDR2 as FVKESK. V was trimmed by 0 bases and J by 1 base, leaving 6 bases between them. CDR3: CASSQDGPNTEAFF. The CDR3 DNA reads as TGTGCCAGCAGCCAAGATGGCCCGAACACTGAAGCTTTCTTT.

This chain connects TRBV7-6 to TRBJ2-1, with a tentative D call TRBD1 (5 bases). There are 15 residues in the CDR3. CDR1 SGHVS and CDR2 FNYEAQ come from the germline V gene. The V and J ends lost 8 bases and 0 bases respectively, with 14 bases between them. The CDR3 is CASGKTASSYNEQFF. The CDR3 DNA is TGTGCCAGCGGTAAGACAGCGAGCTCCTACAATGAGCAGTTCTTC. Combining the CDR3 with reference TRBV7-6 and TRBJ2-1 gives the whole variable domain GAGVSQSPRYKVTKRGQDVALRCDPISGHVSLYWYRQALGQGPEFLTYFNYEAQQDKSGLPNDRFSAERPEGSISTLTIQRTEQRDSAMYRCASGKTASSYNEQFFGPGTRLTVL.

This clone was seen only a few times. Other nucleotide sequences from this sample produce the same CDR3. The chain combines TRBV20-1 with TRBJ1-1, with TRBD1 as a possible D gene (6 bases). Trimming stripped 5 bases from V and 5 bases from J, with 9 bases between. Looked up from germline, CDR1 is DFQATT and CDR2 is SNEGSKA (reference sequence). This CDR3 comprises 11 residues. The CDR3 DNA is TGCAGTGCTTCCAGGGGTACTGAAGCTTTCTTT. It yields the protein CSASRGTEAFF.

The chain carries TRBV18 and TRBJ1-1; 7 nucleotides match TRBD1. Germline V gene lookup returns CDR1 KGHSH and CDR2 LQKENI. Trimming took 4 bases from V and 2 from J; bases not matched to a gene: 4. The CDR3 covers 14 residues. This CDR3 is CASSQQGLNTEAFF. CDR3 nucleotide sequence: TGTGCCAGCTCACAACAGGGGTTAAACACTGAAGCTTTCTTT.

V is TRBV11-2 and J is TRBJ2-5; 9 bases are a match to TRBD1. The trim removed 5 bases at V and 5 bases at J, leaving 6 bases unmatched. The CDR3 sequence is 14 residues long. Germline V CDR1 and CDR2: SGHAT, FQNNGV. As DNA, the CDR3 is TGTGCCAGCAGCCAACAGGGGGCCGGGGAGACCCAGTACTTC. Encoded protein: CASSQQGAGETQYF. Combining the CDR3 with reference TRBV11-2 and TRBJ2-5 gives the whole variable domain EAGVAQSPRYKIIEKRQSVAFWCNPISGHATLYWYQQILGQGPKLLIQFQNNGVVDDSQLPKDRFSAERLKGVDSTLKIQPAKLEDSAVYLCASSQQGAGETQYFGPGTRLLVL.

This clone has a handful of counts. The V call is TRBV29-1, the J call TRBJ1-6; D remains ambiguous. The CDR3 consists of 13 residues. The V end was cut by 7 bases, the J end by 5 bases, with 12 bases between. Germline assignment: CDR1 SQVTM and CDR2 ANQGSEA. Written as DNA, the CDR3 is TGCAGCGCCCGCGGCAGCAATAATTCACCCCTCCACTTT. Translating gives CSARGSNNSPLHF.

The chain uses TRBV13 and TRBJ1-2; TRBD1 might be the D (5 bases). The CDR3 runs 15 residues. Trimming pared 1 base from V and 10 bases from J, leaving 19 bases between. The germline V gene has CDR1 PRHDT and CDR2 FYEKMQ (reference sequence). In DNA form, the CDR3 reads TGTGCCAGCAGCTTAGAGGCAGGGAAGGAATCCCTCTACACCTTC. This encodes CASSLEAGKESLYTF.

CDR3 protein: CASSAISGTATEAFF. CDR3 sequence (DNA): TGTGCCAGCAGCGCCATATCCGGGACAGCGACTGAAGCTTTCTTT. The chain is built from TRBV21-1 and TRBJ1-1; TRBD1 is taken as the D call from the table, unchecked against the DNA. TRBV21-1 is tagged as a pseudogene. CDR3 length: 15 residues.

This chain uses TRBV18 with TRBJ2-3; tentatively, D is TRBD1 (6 bases). The germline V and J ends were trimmed by 0 bases and 5 bases, with 18 bases remaining between them. Germline lookup yields CDR1 KGHSH and CDR2 LQKENI. The CDR3 runs 17 residues. This CDR3 is CASSPPLGQNLGDTQYF. The DNA of the CDR3 is TGTGCCAGCTCACCACCGTTAGGACAGAACTTGGGAGATACGCAGTATTTT.

The chain employs TRBV11-3 and TRBJ2-1; 11 bases agree with TRBD2. The germline V gene encodes CDR1 SGHNT and CDR2 YENEEA. V shed 0 bases, J shed 5 bases, and the junction held 3 bases outside the gene matches. This CDR3 comprises 16 residues. The CDR3 bases are TGTGCCAGCAGCTTAGAAGGGACTAGCGGTCACAATGAGCAGTTCTTC. Translating it yields CASSLEGTSGHNEQFF.

The chain carries TRBV2 and TRBJ2-2, with D possibly being TRBD1 (6 bases). Trimming removed 8 bases at V and 3 bases at J, with 10 bases between. Germline assignment: CDR1 SNHLY and CDR2 FYNNEI. CDR3 length: 13 amino acids. For the CDR3, the DNA is TGTGCCAGCCGGGACACTTACACCGGGGAGCTGTTTTTT. It codes for CASRDTYTGELFF.

The chain is built from TRBV4-1 and TRBJ2-7; no definite D call. Trimming took 4 bases from V and 3 from J, leaving 10 bases between them. The CDR3 sequence is 13 residues long. Germline V lookup: CDR1 MGHRA, CDR2 YSYEKL. The CDR3 loop is CASSLELFYEQYF. In DNA, the CDR3 is TGCGCCAGCAGCCTCGAACTCTTCTACGAGCAGTACTTC.

The sample holds one count of this clone. Other DNA sequences in the sample encode the same CDR3. V gene TRBV5-1 combines with J gene TRBJ1-4; no reliable D call. V shed 0 bases and J shed 8 bases, with 8 bases lying between them. This CDR3 comprises 13 residues. Looked up from germline, CDR1 is SGHRS and CDR2 is YFSETQ. The CDR3 nucleotides are TGCGCCAGCAGCTTGGGGCGCGGCGAAAAACTGTTTTTT. Residues: CASSLGRGEKLFF.

This chain connects TRBV19 to TRBJ2-1; 7 bases line up with TRBD2. V lost 2 bases and J lost 4; bases outside the gene matches: 8. CDR3 length equals 16 residues. Looked up from germline, CDR1 is LNHDA and CDR2 is SQIVND (reference sequence). CDR3 in DNA: TGTGCCAGTAGTATACTATCGTTGGGGGGGTACAATGAGCAGTTCTTC. This gives the protein CASSILSLGGYNEQFF. The full variable domain, rest sourced from reference TRBV19 and TRBJ2-1, is DGGITQSPKYLFRKEGQNVTLSCEQNLNHDAMYWYRQDPGQGLRLIYYSQIVNDFQKGDIAEGYSVSREKKESFPLTVTSAQKNPTAFYLCASSILSLGGYNEQFFGPGTRLTVL.

The rearrangement links TRBV7-9 to TRBJ2-3, with D possibly matching TRBD2 (6 bases). V lost 2 bases and J lost 1, with 10 bases in between. CDR1 is SEHNR, CDR2 FQNEAQ, per germline (reference sequence). The CDR3 sequence is 15 residues long. The CDR3 coding sequence is TGTGCCAGCAGCTTAACAGCGGGCCGCACAGATACGCAGTATTTT. It yields the protein CASSLTAGRTDTQYF.

This rearrangement joins TRBV10-2 to TRBJ2-1; 7 positions agree with TRBD2. The CDR3 contains 15 residues. V shed 3 bases and J 0 bases; nucleotides not matched to a gene: 2. The germline gives CDR1 WSHSY, CDR2 SAAADI. The DNA for the CDR3 is TGCGCCAGCAGTGACGGGGGGAGCTCCTACAATGAGCAGTTCTTC. As protein: CASSDGGSSYNEQFF.